This is a list of T cell receptor beta chains from one sample in a study of T-cell reconstitution after alpha-beta-depleted transplantation in children. TCRdb itself ran the PCR reads through MiXCR, one entry per CDR3 protein. Of under 750,000 distinct CDR3 sequences detected, under 30% appear once; the ten largest clones hold less than 15%. The specimen was PBMCs, mostly from graft donor cells, collected 360 days after TCRalphabeta/CD19-depleted stem cell transplant. The receptors here all came from a boy under two years old who had a stem cell transplant for acute myeloid leukemia, so the T cells may come from the graft donor. CDR3s include the opening cysteine and the closing phenylalanine or tryptophan. D genes are given only for firm matches. Clone size, where shown, is once, few, many, or a class for clones that have expanded.

CDR3 protein	CDR3 DNA	clone size	J gene	CDR3 length	D gene	V gene
CAISESGVQREQYF	TGTGCCATCAGTGAGTCTGGGGTTCAGAGGGAGCAGTACTTC	few	TRBJ2-7	14	-	TRBV10-3
CATSRDGESGQPQHF	TGTGCCACCAGCAGAGATGGTGAGAGTGGTCAGCCCCAGCATTTT	few	TRBJ1-5	15	-	TRBV15
CASSLASSWSTDTQYF	TGTGCCAGCAGTTTGGCATCTAGCTGGAGCACAGATACGCAGTATTTT	few	TRBJ2-3	16	-	TRBV27
CASSPSAQQPQHF	TGTGCCAGCAGCCCTTCGGCGCAGCAGCCCCAGCATTTT	-	TRBJ1-5	13	-	TRBV7-9
CASSYSTGKPQHF	TGTGCCAGCAGTTACTCGACAGGGAAGCCCCAGCATTTT	many	TRBJ1-5	13	TRBD1	TRBV6-5
CSVDQSGSDYEQYF	TGCAGCGTTGATCAGAGCGGCAGCGACTACGAGCAGTACTTC	many	TRBJ2-7	14	-	TRBV29-1
CSVGVAAGTDTQYF	TGCAGCGTTGGAGTAGCAGCTGGCACAGATACGCAGTATTTT	many	TRBJ2-3	14	-	TRBV29-1
CASSPLRGRGSYNEQFF	TGTGCCAGCAGCCCCCTTCGAGGCCGGGGCTCCTACAATGAGCAGTTCTTC	-	TRBJ2-1	17	-	TRBV13
CASSLLPQGAQNYGYTF	TGTGCCAGCAGTCTGCTCCCTCAGGGGGCGCAGAACTATGGCTACACCTTC	-	TRBJ1-2	17	TRBD1	TRBV28
CSVANRGLAGNEQFF	TGCAGCGTTGCAAACAGGGGGTTGGCCGGCAATGAGCAGTTCTTC	many	TRBJ2-1	15	TRBD1	TRBV29-1
CASSVDKGGSEQYF	TGTGCCAGCAGCGTCGACAAAGGGGGGTCCGAGCAGTACTTC	many	TRBJ2-7	14	-	TRBV7-9
CSARDRGQPQHF	TGCAGTGCTAGAGATAGGGGTCAGCCCCAGCATTTT	many	TRBJ1-5	12	-	TRBV20-1
CAISRQGALNNEQFF	TGTGCCATCAGTAGACAGGGGGCCCTCAACAATGAGCAGTTCTTC	-	TRBJ2-1	15	TRBD1	TRBV10-3
CASRTGHYLTRNTGELFF	TGTGCCAGCAGAACGGGACACTACTTAACGAGGAACACCGGGGAGCTGTTTTTT	-	TRBJ2-2	18	-	TRBV12-3/TRBV12-4
CSVLGPTTYEQYF	TGCAGCGTCCTGGGGCCTACGACCTACGAGCAGTACTTC	many	TRBJ2-7	13	-	TRBV29-1
CASSMTEETQYF	TGTGCCAGCAGTATGACAGAAGAGACCCAGTACTTC	few	TRBJ2-5	12	-	TRBV12-3/TRBV12-4
CSVLRGETQYF	TGCAGCGTTCTCCGGGGGGAGACCCAGTACTTC	-	TRBJ2-5	11	-	TRBV29-1
CASSPRTEVTDTQYF	TGTGCCAGCAGTCCTCGGACTGAAGTCACAGATACGCAGTATTTT	few	TRBJ2-3	15	-	TRBV25-1
CASSLYEYNEQFF	TGCGCCAGCAGTTTATACGAGTACAATGAGCAGTTCTTC	-	TRBJ2-1	13	-	TRBV5-1
CSARDRNPGLPPYEQYF	TGCAGTGCTAGAGACCGAAACCCGGGACTCCCCCCCTACGAGCAGTACTTC	-	TRBJ2-7	17	-	TRBV20-1
CASSPGAGWAATNEKLFF	TGCGCCAGCAGCCCCGGGGCAGGGTGGGCAGCAACTAATGAAAAACTGTTTTTT	-	TRBJ1-4	18	-	TRBV4-1
CASSLPPIGETQYF	TGTGCCAGCAGTTTACCCCCGATCGGGGAGACCCAGTACTTC	few	TRBJ2-5	14	-	TRBV12-3/TRBV12-4
CASSESLGGGANEQFF	TGTGCCAGCAGTGAGTCACTAGGAGGGGGGGCAAATGAGCAGTTCTTC	few	TRBJ2-1	16	-	TRBV6-1
CSVHDRGPETQYF	TGCAGCGTGCATGACAGGGGGCCAGAGACCCAGTACTTC	-	TRBJ2-5	13	TRBD1	TRBV29-1
CSATRQADEAFF	TGCAGTGCTACCCGACAGGCCGATGAAGCTTTCTTT	few	TRBJ1-1	12	-	TRBV20-1
CASSYGPGGSIQYF	TGTGCCAGCAGTTATGGCCCGGGTGGAAGCATTCAGTACTTC	few	TRBJ2-4	14	-	TRBV6-5
CSARTARGDYNEQFF	TGCAGTGCTAGGACGGCGCGGGGGGACTACAATGAGCAGTTCTTC	many	TRBJ2-1	15	TRBD2	TRBV20-1
CSVNPTGADEQFF	TGCAGCGTTAACCCGACAGGGGCCGATGAGCAGTTCTTC	many	TRBJ2-1	13	TRBD1	TRBV29-1
CASSLSIGDGELFF	TGTGCCAGCAGTTTATCGATAGGGGACGGGGAGCTGTTTTTT	few	TRBJ2-2	14	-	TRBV27
CASRLYDRVEQFF	TGTGCCAGCAGGCTATACGACAGGGTTGAGCAGTTCTTC	-	TRBJ2-1	13	TRBD1	TRBV6-1
CASSPSNTGGANEQFF	TGTGCCAGCAGTCCCTCTAACACGGGGGGGGCCAATGAGCAGTTCTTC	-	TRBJ2-1	16	TRBD2	TRBV12-3/TRBV12-4
CASSPWGRDGYQETQYF	TGTGCCAGCAGTCCCTGGGGCAGGGATGGGTACCAAGAGACCCAGTACTTC	few	TRBJ2-5	17	-	TRBV6-1
CAIDGPPGTQYF	TGTGCAATCGACGGACCCCCCGGGACCCAGTACTTC	-	TRBJ2-5	12	-	TRBV7-2
CASSYGGQNNEQFF	TGTGCCAGCAGTTACGGTGGGCAGAACAATGAGCAGTTCTTC	many	TRBJ2-1	14	-	TRBV6-5
CASSLRTGYYNEQFF	TGTGCCAGCAGTTTGAGGACAGGGTACTACAATGAGCAGTTCTTC	-	TRBJ2-1	15	TRBD1	TRBV28
CASSFTGTASSEAFF	TGCGCCAGCAGCTTTACAGGGACAGCGTCCTCCGAAGCTTTCTTT	-	TRBJ1-1	15	TRBD1	TRBV5-1
CAITETGGEAQGVYTF	TGTGCCATCACCGAGACAGGGGGAGAGGCTCAAGGAGTCTACACCTTC	-	TRBJ1-2	16	TRBD1	TRBV10-3
CASSSPPRGNEQYF	TGTGCCAGCAGTTCCCCTCCTCGGGGGAACGAGCAGTACTTC	once	TRBJ2-7	14	-	TRBV28
CSATGVKSTDTQYF	TGCAGTGCTACGGGGGTTAAGTCCACAGATACGCAGTATTTT	-	TRBJ2-3	14	-	TRBV20-1
CASSRQHQETQYF	TGTGCCAGCAGCAGACAGCACCAAGAGACCCAGTACTTC	few	TRBJ2-5	13	-	TRBV5-5
CATSVVIQGHGSYNEQFF	TGTGCCACCAGTGTCGTTATCCAGGGGCACGGCTCCTACAATGAGCAGTTCTTC	-	TRBJ2-1	18	-	TRBV24-1
CASSLSGLGSQPQHF	TGTGCCAGCAGTTTATCAGGGCTCGGAAGTCAGCCCCAGCATTTT	-	TRBJ1-5	15	-	TRBV28
CATSRKLQGGRHEKLFF	TGTGCCACCAGCAGAAAGCTACAGGGAGGGAGGCATGAAAAACTGTTTTTT	few	TRBJ1-4	17	-	TRBV15
CSVDALPGDGMSEQYF	TGCAGCGTTGATGCCCTCCCCGGGGACGGTATGTCCGAGCAGTACTTC	few	TRBJ2-7	16	-	TRBV29-1
CASSFHNEQFF	TGTGCCAGCAGCTTCCACAATGAGCAGTTCTTC	many	TRBJ2-1	11	-	TRBV7-6
CASRFHRTGVQETQYF	TGTGCCAGCAGATTTCACCGGACAGGGGTCCAAGAGACCCAGTACTTC	many	TRBJ2-5	16	TRBD1	TRBV6-1